Each of the 6 T cell receptor beta chains below was sequenced from the same sample in a study of radiation and T cells in renal cell carcinoma. Produced via immunoSEQ multiplex PCR; TCRdb's table is partial and in-frame only. The top ten clones hold under 20% of a sample with about 150,000 clones, 70% to 90% of them seen once. This sample's time point: blood 4 weeks post-SBRT, at nephrectomy. Treatment here: 15 Gy SBRT to primary tumor, nephrectomy 4 weeks later. The starting material was blood, obtained from a patient whose treatment included radiotherapy and nephrectomy. Receptor source: a woman in her fifties or sixties with renal cell carcinoma.

The rearrangement links TRBV12-1 to TRBJ2-1; the table's D call of TRBD1 was not tested on the DNA. TRBV12-1 is a pseudogene segment. The CDR3 has 15 amino acids. CDR3 in amino acids: CASSYSGQGAYEQFF. In DNA, the CDR3 is TGTGCCAGCAGCTATTCGGGACAGGGGGCCTATGAGCAGTTCTTC.

This clone was counted only a few times. The CDR3 reads CAWSEGYTGELFF. In DNA form, the CDR3 reads TGTGCCTGGAGCGAGGGGTACACCGGGGAGCTGTTTTTT. The chain uses TRBV30 and TRBJ2-2; D tentatively fits TRBD1 or TRBD2 (5 bases each). The germline V gene encodes CDR1 GTSNPN and CDR2 SVGIG (reference sequence). V lost 3 bases and J 3 bases, leaving 8 bases between the germline ends. The CDR3 has 13 residues.

This clone came up a few times. The V call is TRBV10-3, the J call TRBJ2-1; a weak D match, TRBD1 (5 bases). V lost 4 bases and J lost 14, with 12 bases in between. Germline loops: CDR1 ENHRY, CDR2 SYGVKD. The CDR3 covers 11 residues. Here the CDR3 DNA reads TGTGCCATCAGTGGCTCAGGGTACGAGTTCTTC. This encodes CAISGSGYEFF.

J is TRBJ2-5 and V is TRBV10-3; TRBD2 matches at 7 bases. Germline-derived CDR1 and CDR2 are ENHRY and SYGVKD. After removal of 10 bases from V and 5 bases from J, the junction contained 1 base not matched to a gene. The CDR3 contains 10 residues. CDR3 amino acids: CARGGETQYF. DNA of the CDR3: TGTGCCAGGGGGGGGGAGACCCAGTACTTC.

V gene TRBV4-3 combines with J gene TRBJ2-3, with TRBD2 identical over 10 bases. Germline V gene data show CDR1 as LGHNA and CDR2 as YSLEER. The CDR3 length is 16 residues. Trimming took 2 bases from V and 2 from J; bases not matched to a gene: 4. Here the CDR3 reads CASSQLAGGVTDTQYF. The CDR3 bases are TGCGCCAGCAGCCAATTAGCGGGGGGAGTCACAGATACGCAGTATTTT.

The chain combines TRBV15 with TRBJ1-4; a possible D gene is TRBD1 (5 bases). Germline CDR1 and CDR2: LNHNV and YYDKDF (reference sequence). V lost 0 bases to trimming and J lost 8 bases, with 13 bases between them. CDR3 size: 15 residues. The CDR3 sequence: CATSRDRGEGEKLFF. The CDR3 DNA sequence: TGTGCCACCAGCAGAGATAGAGGGGAGGGAGAAAAACTGTTTTTT. The full variable domain, in which reference TRBV15 and TRBJ1-4 provide the parts outside the CDR3, is DAMVIQNPRYQVTQFGKPVTLSCSQTLNHNVMYWYQQKSSQAPKLLFHYYDKDFNNEADTPDNFQSRRPNTSFCFLDIRSPGLGDTAMYLCATSRDRGEGEKLFFGSGTQLSVL.